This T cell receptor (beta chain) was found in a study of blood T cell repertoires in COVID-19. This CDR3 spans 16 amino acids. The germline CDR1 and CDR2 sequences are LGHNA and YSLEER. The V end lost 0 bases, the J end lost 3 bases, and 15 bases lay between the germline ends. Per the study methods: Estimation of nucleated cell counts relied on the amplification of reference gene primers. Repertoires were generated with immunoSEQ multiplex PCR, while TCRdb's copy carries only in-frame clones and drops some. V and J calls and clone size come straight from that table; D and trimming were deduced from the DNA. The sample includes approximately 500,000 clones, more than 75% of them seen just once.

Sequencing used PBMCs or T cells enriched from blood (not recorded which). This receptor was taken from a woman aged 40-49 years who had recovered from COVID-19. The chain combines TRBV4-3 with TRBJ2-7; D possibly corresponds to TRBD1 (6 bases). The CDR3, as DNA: TGCGCCAGCAGCCAAGATAACCTAGGGACAAACTACGAGCAGTACTTC. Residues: CASSQDNLGTNYEQYF.